This T cell receptor (beta chain) was observed in a study of cytomegalovirus exposure and HLA in healthy donors (dated by TCRdb to about 2017). In the study overall: In an earlier analysis of about 560 of the donors, roughly 300 Gb of sequence data and 100 million or so unique TCR beta sequences from 180 million or so T cells were reported. The number of typed donors differed by locus: roughly 620-630 for A, B, C, DRB1 and DQB1; 500 to 550 for DQA1; fewer than 610 for DPA1; and some 430 for DPB1. An early release that covered around 590 HLA-typed donors contained about 290 gigabases of sequencing data and tens of millions of unique TCR sequences. An earlier analysis of around 540 of the donors applied high-throughput TCR beta sequencing to assess whether each TCR beta V gene segment acted as functional or pseudogenic. A later genetic analysis used genome-wide SNP genotypes for about 65% of the 666 donors, treating that subset as a discovery cohort. Of the approximately 400 genotyped donors, over 65% fell in the genetic ancestry cluster associated with self-reported Caucasian donors. Alongside the repertoire data, information on donor age, sex, ethnicity and CMV serostatus was compiled. The T cell repertoires of 666 subjects were profiled by immunosequencing and related to cytomegalovirus serostatus. To study patterns of TCR occurrence, a later analysis re-analyzed previously published TCR beta repertoires from 666 donors and added high-resolution HLA genotyping. Among around 400 genotyped donors of the cohort, an average of around 240,000 unique TCR beta nucleotide sequences were sequenced per donor, roughly 20% of them non-productive. The study aimed to test whether signatures of past pathogen exposure could be identified by cataloging public T cell receptors. Class I and class II HLA loci were covered by the typing at four-digit resolution. Several DR-DQ haplotypes were handled as single units for association and clustering because linkage in the cohort was strong. All discovery cohort repertoires had been generated on a single sequencing platform. Rather than drawing on any new phenotypic data, the later analysis identified candidate immune exposures from TCR beta sequences and the way those sequences occurred across donors. To predict cytomegalovirus infection status, the study brought together high-throughput TCR immunosequencing, statistical association of individual TCRs with disease status, and machine learning. Besides the first cohort of roughly 640 subjects, a separate validation cohort made up of roughly 130 different subjects was used.

Sequences SQVTM (CDR1) and ANQGSEA (CDR2) are obtained from the germline V gene. The CDR3 holds 13 amino acids from the cysteine to the phenylalanine. Here the CDR3 DNA is all that survives: 39 bases in frame from base 1. Results the study describes overall, beyond this receptor: The authors suggested that the approach could potentially be extended to other disease states and immunological phenotypes. Because some donors lacked HLA typing at each locus, the association tests relied only on the typed subset. The 87-base-pair reads could not distinguish some IMGT-functional V segments, including TRBV6-2 and TRBV6-3, so those segments were excluded. CMV serostatus was the only immune exposure information available for the cohort. A later analysis found that TCR association rates varied across HLA loci, with DRB1 alleles showing the most associated TCRs and HLA-C alleles the fewest. The study listed approximately 160 TCR beta chains as associated with cytomegalovirus. Broadly in line with IMGT annotations, most TCR beta V segments showed up in productive rearrangements about 87% or about 30% of the time in an earlier analysis of a few hundred of the donors. A cluster of highly shared sequence variants was judged likely to represent a technical artifact of the sequencing pipeline. The presence/absence analyses assumed that sequencing depth was roughly uniform across donors, and that assumption may not be true. Linkage disequilibrium might explain the correlated functional status among segregating V segments, but an unknown experimental factor could not be ruled out. Most TCR sequences were observed very rarely across donors, whereas some public TCRs were present in many individuals. According to a later analysis, most CMV-associated TCR beta chains appeared to be HLA-restricted, and the HLA associations seemed to be driven largely by CMV exposure. Because counts were too low, roughly 17 rarely observed V segments, including chromosome 9 orphons, were left out of the earlier analysis of over 550 of the donors. In a later genetic analysis, a missense DCLRE1C variant was associated with V-gene and J-gene trimming of TCR beta chains, and the association was replicated in an independent cohort. Specific HLA alleles were associated with roughly 16,000 TCR beta sequences at a false discovery rate of 0.05 in a later analysis. In a later analysis, several top co-occurrence clusters were reported to appear linked to parvovirus B19, influenza, CMV and Epstein-Barr virus. In a later genetic analysis, fewer N-insertions in productive TCRs were reported among donors in an Asian-associated ancestry cluster than the roughly 700-donor mean. This cohort had only TCR beta chains sequenced, and the lack of alpha or paired-chain data limited which features could be detected. Cytomegalovirus status was reported to be diagnosed by the classifier with high specificity and sensitivity in both the original and validation cohorts. A later analysis found that HLA-associated TCR beta chains were more clonally expanded and had lower generation probabilities than equally common non-associated chains. A further reported finding was that TCR beta sequences accurately predicted the HLA-A and HLA-B alleles for most subjects in the first cohort. Strong co-occurrence of HLA alleles, especially DR and DQ, made assigning TCR associations to individual alleles difficult. In vitro tests confirmed that a few of the cytomegalovirus-associated TCR beta chains recognize cytomegalovirus antigens.

Regarding this clone: Its antigen has not been determined. Nothing much larger sits one base from this clone, and base qualities are not available.

In total, roughly 670 healthy bone marrow donors made up the cohort. All cohort members were sampled while nominally healthy, although unrecorded immune exposures were likely present. The donor was CMV seropositive and belonged to the group of 250 to 350 seropositive cohort members. Each donor provided a peripheral blood sample, and peripheral blood mononuclear cells were used for TCR beta sequencing. Genomic DNA extraction from the blood cell samples was performed with the Qiagen DNeasy Blood Extraction Kit. Receptor amplification or capture employed the immunoSEQ multiplex PCR assay. For the multiplex PCR, a mixture combining 60 forward primers for TCR Vbeta segments and 13 reverse primers for TCR Jbeta segments was used. A multiplex PCR assay on genomic DNA amplified the CDR3 region of rearranged TCR beta genes. On the Illumina HiSeq System, the amplified TCR beta libraries were sequenced as 87-base-pair reads. Processing in the source paper ran as follows. A later analysis counted some 80 million unique TCR beta chains across the 550 to 700 repertoires, and 10 million to 11 million of these chains were shared by at least two donors. A nearest-neighbor algorithm error-corrected the raw reads and collapsed the reads into unique sequences, merging closely related sequences to remove PCR and sequencing errors. CDR3 sequences were aligned to IMGT reference sequences to assign V, D and J gene segments. For a sequence to be retained, a match of at least six nucleotides to both a V gene segment and a J gene segment was required. Rearrangements were classified as productive when the CDR3 lacked stop codons and remained in frame with V and J, and all other rearrangements were classified as non-productive. CDR3 was defined by IMGT convention, running from the second conserved V-encoded cysteine to the conserved J-encoded phenylalanine. The earlier analysis of some 580 of the donors excluded any sequence lacking an unambiguous match to a single V gene segment. An earlier analysis of some 610 of the donors called V segments functional above 56.7% productive rearrangements and segregating when the between-donor standard deviation exceeded 5%. A statistical classification framework was built for diagnosing cytomegalovirus status from the catalog of TCR beta chain sequences. In a later analysis, TCR nucleotide sequences were compared against IMGT/GENE-DB human TR gene sequences so that V and J genes could be assigned. In a later analysis, CDR3 sequences and most-parsimonious VDJ recombination scenarios were assigned using the TCRdist pipeline. A later analysis defined each TCR beta chain by its CDR3 amino acid sequence plus V-gene family, and excluded reads lacking a unique V-gene family. To address suspected cross-contamination and a sequencing artifact, a later analysis removed 550 to 750 highly shared, low-generation-probability nucleotide sequences. In a later analysis, a clonal expansion index was calculated for each public chain from normalized within-repertoire ranks of inferred template counts. In a later analysis, generation probabilities were computed with a VDJ recombination model fitted to out-of-frame rearrangements, and the resulting probabilities were checked against IGoR. In a later analysis, TCR-TCR, TCR-HLA and TCR-CMV co-occurrence was scored with hypergeometric tests, and a repertoire-size bias correction was applied to TCR pairs. In a later analysis, false discovery rates were estimated by permuting HLA or CMV assignments 20 times. In a later analysis, co-occurring TCRs were grouped using DBSCAN, with TCRdist sequence similarity added in when clustering inside HLA-allele-positive subsets. For co-occurrence clustering, repertoires with fewer than 30,000 or more than 120,000 public chains were excluded, along with four or five repertoires with anomalous nucleotide sharing. The clones in this table, taken by TCRdb from immuneACCESS, are in-frame only. Not every clone is retained; where verified, under half of the shortfall comes from an unresolved V gene, and the cause of the rest is unknown. That table gives V, J and clone size, and the DNA gave D and trimming. This sample has some 110,000 clones in its table, and 74% of those were observed once. The top ten clones comprise around a tenth of the sample.

The sample consisted of PBMCs. The TCR sequence derives from a woman aged 50 to 60 in good health and CMV-seropositive. This receptor chain uses TRBV29-1 and TRBJ2-5, with 9 bases aligning to TRBD1. With the DNA end fitting TRBJ2-7 better, the J assignment may be wrong. The nucleotides are TGCAGCGTTGGGCCGGGACAGGGCTACGAGCAGTACTTC. This sequence encodes CSVGPGQGYEQYF.